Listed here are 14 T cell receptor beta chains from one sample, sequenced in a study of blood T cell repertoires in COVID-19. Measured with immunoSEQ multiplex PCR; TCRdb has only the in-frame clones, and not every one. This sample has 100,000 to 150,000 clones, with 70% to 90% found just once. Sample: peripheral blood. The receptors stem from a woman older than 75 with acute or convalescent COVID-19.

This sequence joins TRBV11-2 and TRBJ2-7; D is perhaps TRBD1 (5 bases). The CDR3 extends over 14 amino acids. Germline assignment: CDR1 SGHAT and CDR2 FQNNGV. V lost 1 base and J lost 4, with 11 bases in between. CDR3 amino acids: CASSLAAGRYEQYF. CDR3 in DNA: TGTGCCAGCAGCTTAGCGGCAGGGCGGTACGAGCAGTACTTC.

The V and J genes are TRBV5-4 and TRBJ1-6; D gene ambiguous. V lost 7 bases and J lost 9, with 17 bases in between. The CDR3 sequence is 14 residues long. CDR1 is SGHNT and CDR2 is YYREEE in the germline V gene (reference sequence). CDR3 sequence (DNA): TGTGCCAGCGCTTTGACGAATCAGCGTTCACCCCTCCACTTT. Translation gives CASALTNQRSPLHF.

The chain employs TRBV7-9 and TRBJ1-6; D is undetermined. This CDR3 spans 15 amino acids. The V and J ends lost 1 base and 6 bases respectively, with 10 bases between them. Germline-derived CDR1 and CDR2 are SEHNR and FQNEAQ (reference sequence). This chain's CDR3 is CASSLGGPANSPLHF. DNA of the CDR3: TGTGCCAGCAGCTTAGGAGGTCCAGCTAATTCACCCCTCCACTTT.

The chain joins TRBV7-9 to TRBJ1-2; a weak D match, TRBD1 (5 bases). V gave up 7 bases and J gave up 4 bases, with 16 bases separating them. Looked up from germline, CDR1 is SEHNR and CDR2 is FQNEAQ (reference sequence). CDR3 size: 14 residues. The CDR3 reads CASTLEQGGYGYTF. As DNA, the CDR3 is TGTGCCAGCACCCTAGAGCAGGGAGGCTATGGCTACACCTTC.

The CDR3 region has the DNA TGTGCCAGCAGCGTAGGAACCTCGTGGACAGGTCAGGAGACCCAGTACTTC. As protein: CASSVGTSWTGQETQYF. The chain couples TRBV9 to TRBJ2-5; the match to TRBD1 covers 7 bases. Germline assignment: CDR1 SGDLS and CDR2 YYNGEE. Unmatched junction bases numbered 13, after V lost 0 bases and J lost 5 bases. The length of the CDR3 is 17 residues.

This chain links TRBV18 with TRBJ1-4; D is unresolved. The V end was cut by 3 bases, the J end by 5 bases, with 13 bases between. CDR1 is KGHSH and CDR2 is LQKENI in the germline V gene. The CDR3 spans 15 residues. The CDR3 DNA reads TGTGCCAGCTCACCGATAAGGGAGGCGAATGAAAAACTGTTTTTT. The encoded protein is CASSPIREANEKLFF.

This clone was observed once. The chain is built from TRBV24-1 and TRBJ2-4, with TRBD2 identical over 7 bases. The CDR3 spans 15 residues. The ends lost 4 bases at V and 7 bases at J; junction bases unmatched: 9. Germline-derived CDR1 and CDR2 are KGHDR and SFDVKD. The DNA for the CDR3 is TGTGCCACCAGTGAGGGGTGGGGGGGTCCTAACATTCAGTACTTC. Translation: CATSEGWGGPNIQYF.

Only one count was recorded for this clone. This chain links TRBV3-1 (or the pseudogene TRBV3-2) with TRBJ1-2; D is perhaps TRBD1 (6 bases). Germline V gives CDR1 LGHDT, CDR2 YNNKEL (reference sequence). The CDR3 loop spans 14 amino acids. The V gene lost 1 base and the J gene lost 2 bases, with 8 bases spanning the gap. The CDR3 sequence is CASSQARGNYGYTF. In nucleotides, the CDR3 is TGTGCCAGCAGCCAAGCGAGGGGGAACTATGGCTACACCTTC.

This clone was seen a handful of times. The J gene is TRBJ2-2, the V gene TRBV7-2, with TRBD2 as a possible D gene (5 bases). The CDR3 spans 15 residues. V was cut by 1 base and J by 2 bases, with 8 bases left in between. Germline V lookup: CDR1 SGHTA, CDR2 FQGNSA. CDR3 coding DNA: TGTGCCAGCAGCTTAGGAGGACTTAACACCGGGGAGCTGTTTTTT. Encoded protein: CASSLGGLNTGELFF.

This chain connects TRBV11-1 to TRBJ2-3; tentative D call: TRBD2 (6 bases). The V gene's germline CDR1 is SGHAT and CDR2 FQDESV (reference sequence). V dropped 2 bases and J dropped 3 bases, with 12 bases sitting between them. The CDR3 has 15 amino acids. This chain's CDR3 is CASSLLVAGTDTQYF. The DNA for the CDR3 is TGTGCCAGCAGCTTACTGGTGGCGGGAACAGATACGCAGTATTTT.

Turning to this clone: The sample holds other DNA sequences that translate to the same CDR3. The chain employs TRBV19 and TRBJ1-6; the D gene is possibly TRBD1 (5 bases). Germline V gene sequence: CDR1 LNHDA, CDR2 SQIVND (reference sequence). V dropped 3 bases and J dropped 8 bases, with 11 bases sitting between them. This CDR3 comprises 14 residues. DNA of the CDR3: TGTGCCAGTAGTATTACAGGCAGGGATTCACCCCTCCACTTT. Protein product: CASSITGRDSPLHF.

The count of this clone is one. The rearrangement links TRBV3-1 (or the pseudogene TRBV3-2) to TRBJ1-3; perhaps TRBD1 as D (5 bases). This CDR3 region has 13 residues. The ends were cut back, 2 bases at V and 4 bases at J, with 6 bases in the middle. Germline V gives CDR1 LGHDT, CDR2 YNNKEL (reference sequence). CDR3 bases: TGTGCCAGCAGCCAACACAGGGGAAACACCATATATTTT. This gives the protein CASSQHRGNTIYF.

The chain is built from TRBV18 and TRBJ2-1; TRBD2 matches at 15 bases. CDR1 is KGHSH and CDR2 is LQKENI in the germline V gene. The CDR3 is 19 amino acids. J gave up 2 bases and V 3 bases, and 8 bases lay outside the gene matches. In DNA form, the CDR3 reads TGTGCCAGCTCACCTCCCGGGACTAGCGGGGGGATTACCTACAATGAGCAGTTCTTC. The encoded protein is CASSPPGTSGGITYNEQFF.

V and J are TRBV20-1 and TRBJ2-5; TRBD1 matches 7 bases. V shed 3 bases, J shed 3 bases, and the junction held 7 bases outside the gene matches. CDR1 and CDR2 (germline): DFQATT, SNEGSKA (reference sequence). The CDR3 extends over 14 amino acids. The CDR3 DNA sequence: TGCAGTGCTAGTCCGGGACAGCTAAAAGAGACCCAGTACTTC. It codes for CSASPGQLKETQYF.